This paragraph covers one T cell receptor beta chain sequence. CDR3 length: 15 residues. With V trimmed by 0 bases and J by 4 bases, 4 bases remained unmatched. Germline V lookup: CDR1 GTSNPN, CDR2 SVGIG (reference sequence). This specimen comes from a study of blood T cell repertoires in COVID-19. Study background: Material from acute and convalescent COVID-19 was sourced from the United States, Italy and Spain.

Assay: immunoSEQ multiplex PCR; the TCRdb copy retains only in-frame clones and omits some. The sample records 150,000 to 200,000 clones, about 87% being singletons. The chain couples TRBV30 to TRBJ1-3, with TRBD1 identical over 9 bases. This receptor was identified in a man in his forties or fifties with active or convalescent COVID-19. The sequenced sample consisted of peripheral blood. CDR3 coding DNA: TGTGCCTGGAGTGTCACAGGGGGCGTGGGAAACACCATATATTTT. This encodes CAWSVTGGVGNTIYF.